Listed below are T cell receptor beta chains from one sample, sequenced in a study of blood T cell repertoires in COVID-19. This table comes from immunoSEQ multiplex PCR, and its TCRdb copy is limited to in-frame clones, with some not included. The data hold fewer than 350,000 clones, with about 88% observed a single time. Sequencing was carried out using PBMCs or T cells enriched from blood (not recorded which). The source is a woman aged 60-70 years in a cohort exposed to, infected with or recovered from COVID-19 (not recorded which). Each CDR3 is given with its conserved first and last residue. A D gene is named only where the DNA matches it firmly. Size values are once, few and many counts, or a class for expanded clones, and some rows have none.

j_call d_call clone_size v_call cdr3_aa cdr3_nt
TRBJ2-5 TRBD2 NA TRBV2 CASSVGTSGSKEETQYF TGTGCCAGCAGTGTCGGGACTAGCGGGAGTAAGGAGGAGACCCAGTACTTC
TRBJ2-7 TRBD1 NA TRBV7-9 CASSSYRDRETYEQYF TGTGCCAGCAGCTCGTACCGGGACAGGGAAACCTACGAGCAGTACTTC
TRBJ2-3 NA NA TRBV5-4 CASSSSSGTDTQYF TGTGCCAGCAGCTCCTCTAGCGGCACAGATACGCAGTATTTT
TRBJ2-7 TRBD2 NA TRBV27 CASSSVAGVLSYEQYF TGTGCCAGCAGTTCTGTAGCGGGGGTTCTCTCCTACGAGCAGTACTTC
TRBJ2-1 NA once TRBV18 CASSPGIAAVYNEQFF TGTGCCAGCTCACCCGGGATAGCGGCCGTTTACAATGAGCAGTTCTTC
TRBJ2-1 NA NA TRBV19 CASSKLVLAEQFF TGTGCCAGTAGTAAACTAGTCCTGGCTGAGCAGTTCTTC
TRBJ2-7 TRBD1 NA TRBV5-1 CASSKGTETYEQYF TGCGCCAGCAGCAAAGGGACAGAAACCTACGAGCAGTACTTC
TRBJ1-6 TRBD1 NA TRBV6-6 CASSPVDRSSYNSPLHF TGTGCCAGCAGTCCCGTGGACAGGAGCTCCTATAATTCACCCCTCCACTTT
TRBJ2-7 NA few TRBV7-9 CASSGHYEQYF TGTGCCAGCAGCGGCCACTACGAGCAGTACTTC
TRBJ2-7 TRBD1 NA TRBV6-5 CASSRQGRNEQYF TGTGCCAGCAGTCGACAGGGGAGGAACGAGCAGTACTTC
TRBJ2-5 TRBD1 NA TRBV18 CASSPPGQQETQYF TGTGCCAGCTCACCACCGGGACAGCAAGAGACCCAGTACTTC
TRBJ2-1 TRBD1 NA TRBV18 CASSPQTGSYNEQFF TGTGCCAGCTCACCACAGACAGGGTCCTACAATGAGCAGTTCTTC